This T cell receptor beta chain was sequenced during a study of identical twins. Donors uniformly comprised healthy Caucasians. V lost 0 bases to trimming and J lost 3 bases; unmatched junction nucleotides: 0. The CDR3 runs to 14 residues. The germline gives CDR1 SGDLS, CDR2 YYNGEE. The table lists this clonotype with many counts. Its antigen is not identified. Study-wide points: While abundant cord blood beta clonotypes carried fewer insertions, memory repertoires showed no such pattern. Zero-insertion results could be subject to partial confounding by invariant MAIT and iNKT cells.

A universal primer binding site was introduced by template switching. The final cDNA contained unique molecular identifiers. TCRdb called the 5' RACE reads again in MiXCR, with one record for every CDR3 protein. The sample carries roughly 1.6 million distinct CDR3 sequences, under 35% recorded once. Sequences were obtained from cord blood. The chain employs TRBV9 and TRBJ2-3; the match to TRBD1 covers 8 bases. This sequence originates from a newborn girl in good health. The CDR3 region is CASSVGTGTDTQYF. In nucleotides, the CDR3 is TGTGCCAGCAGCGTAGGGACAGGGACAGATACGCAGTATTTT.